These 5 T cell receptor beta chains were sequenced from one sample in a study of T-cell reconstitution after alpha-beta-depleted transplantation in children. Unique molecular identifiers were used to barcode this TCRbeta library. TCRdb redid the calling of the PCR reads with MiXCR, one entry per CDR3 protein. The sample yields about 440,000 distinct CDR3 sequences, approximately 41% seen once. This sample comprised PBMCs, obtained before TCRalphabeta/CD19-depleted stem cell transplant. The receptor set was obtained from a girl aged 2-9 years with aplastic anemia, due to receive a stem cell transplant.

V is TRBV5-1 and J is TRBJ2-1; D remains unclear. This CDR3 contains 15 residues. Trimming removed 4 bases at V and 4 bases at J, with 15 bases between. The germline CDR1 and CDR2 sequences are SGHRS and YFSETQ. CDR3 DNA sequence: TGCGCCAGCAGCATACGACCAGGTGATTACAATGAGCAGTTCTTC. This encodes CASSIRPGDYNEQFF.

This chain joins TRBV30 and TRBJ2-6, with D perhaps TRBD2 (5 bases). Germline loops: CDR1 GTSNPN, CDR2 SVGIG (reference sequence). This CDR3 is 16 amino acids long. Trimming took 3 bases from V and 0 from J, leaving 12 bases between them. The CDR3 nucleotides are TGTGCCTGGAGGCCCCACGGGGTCTCTGGGGCCAACGTCCTGACTTTC. It is translated as CAWRPHGVSGANVLTF.

This clonotype was observed at least ten times. The genes are TRBV29-1 and TRBJ2-2; the D is unclear. The length of the CDR3 is 11 residues. In germline, CDR1 is SQVTM, CDR2 ANQGSEA. Trimming removed 4 bases at V and 3 bases at J, with 3 bases between. This CDR3 is CSVGHTGELFF. CDR3 sequence (DNA): TGCAGCGTTGGACACACCGGGGAGCTGTTTTTT.

The chain employs TRBV28 and TRBJ2-7; the match to TRBD1 covers 7 bases. J was trimmed by 2 bases and V by 5 bases; bases with no gene match: 6. CDR3 length: 14 residues. From germline, CDR1 is MDHEN and CDR2 SYDVKM. This CDR3 is CASSSPGQPYEQYF. CDR3 DNA: TGTGCCAGCAGTAGCCCGGGACAGCCCTACGAGCAGTACTTC.

Ten or more counts support this clonotype. The chain links TRBV3-1 to TRBJ2-1, with TRBD2 as a possible D gene (5 bases). This CDR3 has 15 residues. CDR1 and CDR2 (germline): LGHDT, YNNKEL (reference sequence). V lost 4 bases, J lost 6 bases, and 16 bases lay in between. CDR3 coding DNA: TGTGCCAGCAGCCCCGACTCCTTAGCGAGCAATGAGCAGTTCTTC. This sequence encodes CASSPDSLASNEQFF.